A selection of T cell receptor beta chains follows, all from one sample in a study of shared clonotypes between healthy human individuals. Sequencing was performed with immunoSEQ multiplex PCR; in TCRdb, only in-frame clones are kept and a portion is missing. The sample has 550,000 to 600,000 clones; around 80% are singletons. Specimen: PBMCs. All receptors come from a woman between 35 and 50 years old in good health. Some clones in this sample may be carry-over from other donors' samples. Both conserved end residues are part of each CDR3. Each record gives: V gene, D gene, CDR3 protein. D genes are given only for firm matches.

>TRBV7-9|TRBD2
CASSSPEQREKETQYF
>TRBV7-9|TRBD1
CASSLAGTGGTEAFF
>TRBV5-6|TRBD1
CASSDLGQGFNYGYTF
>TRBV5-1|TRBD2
CASSLSAGGEQFF
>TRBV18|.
CASSPRNVGGTGELFF
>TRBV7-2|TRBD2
CASSLEAGGMQTQYF
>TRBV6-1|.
CASGRQARDYEQYF
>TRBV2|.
CASLKELHTEAFF
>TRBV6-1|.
CASSEKETQYF
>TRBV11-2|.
CASSEMETQYF
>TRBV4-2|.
CASSQGGRDTQYF
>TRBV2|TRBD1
CASKTGDAGNTIYF
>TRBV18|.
CASSPTGSGVQPQHF
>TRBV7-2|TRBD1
CASSLPFTGVPEQFF
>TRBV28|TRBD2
CASSTIGLAGGPGTGELFF
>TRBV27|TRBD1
CASSPYRGQGNTGELFF
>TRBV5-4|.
CASSLVPHPVNTGELFF
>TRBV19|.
CASSISVGEQYF
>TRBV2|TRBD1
CASSGDRGLDEQYF
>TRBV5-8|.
CASSLAAGYNEQFF
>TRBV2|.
CASSLQGNSPLHF
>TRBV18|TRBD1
CASSLTGDGDTEAFF
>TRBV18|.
CASSPPLARELFF
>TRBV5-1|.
CASSFYGQSYEQYF
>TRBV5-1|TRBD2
CASSLTTSGSLSEQYF
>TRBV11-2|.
CASSSQGSSYEQYF
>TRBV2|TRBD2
CASSALADTQYF
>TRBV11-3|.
CASSLGGNTEAFF
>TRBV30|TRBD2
CAWSPRGGSYNEQFF
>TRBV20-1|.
CSARLAVEQYF
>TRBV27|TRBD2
CASSLSGGRGLAAYEQYF